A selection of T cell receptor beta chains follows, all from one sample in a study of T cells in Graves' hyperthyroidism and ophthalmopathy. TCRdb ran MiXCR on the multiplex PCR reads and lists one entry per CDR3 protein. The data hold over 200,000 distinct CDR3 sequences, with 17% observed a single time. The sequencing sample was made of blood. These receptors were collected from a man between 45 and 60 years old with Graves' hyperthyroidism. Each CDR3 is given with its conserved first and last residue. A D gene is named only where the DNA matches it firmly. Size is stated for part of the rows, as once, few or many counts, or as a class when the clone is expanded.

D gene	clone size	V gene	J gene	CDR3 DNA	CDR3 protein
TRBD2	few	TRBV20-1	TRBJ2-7	TGCAGTGCCGCCTTTAGCGGGAGTTCCTACGAGCAGTACTTC	CSAAFSGSSYEQYF
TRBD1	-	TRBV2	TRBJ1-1	TGTGCCAGCAGTGAGGGGACAGGGAGGGTTTTCACTGGAGCTTTCTTT	CASSEGTGRVFTGAFF
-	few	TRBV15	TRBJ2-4	TGTGCCACCAGCAGAGGACGGGAATTGTATGACATTCAGTACTTC	CATSRGRELYDIQYF
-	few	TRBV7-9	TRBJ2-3	TGTGCCAGCAGCCACGGAAGGCTGAGCACAGATACGCAGTATTTT	CASSHGRLSTDTQYF
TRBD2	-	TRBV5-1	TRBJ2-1	TGCGCCAGCAGCTGGGCCGGGGGGGACAATGAGCAGTTCTTC	CASSWAGGDNEQFF
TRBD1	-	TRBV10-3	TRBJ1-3	TGTGCCATCACCAAGGACAGGGCTGGAAACACCATATATTTT	CAITKDRAGNTIYF
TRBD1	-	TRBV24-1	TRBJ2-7	TGTGCCACCAGTGATCCAGGGACAGGGGGCGAGCAGTACTTC	CATSDPGTGGEQYF
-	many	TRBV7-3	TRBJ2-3	TGTGCCAGCAGCGTAGCGACGGCGGGGATGGGAGATACGCAGTATTTT	CASSVATAGMGDTQYF
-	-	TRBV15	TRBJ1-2	TGTGCCACCAGCAGAGAGACAGCTAACTATGGCTACACCTTC	CATSRETANYGYTF
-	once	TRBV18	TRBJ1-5	TGTGCCAGCTCCCGCGACAGACACAATCAGCCCCAGCATTTT	CASSRDRHNQPQHF
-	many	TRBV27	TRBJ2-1	TGTGCCAGCCACTTTGGCGATGAGCAGTTCTTC	CASHFGDEQFF
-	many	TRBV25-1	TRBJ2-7	TGTGCCAGCAGTGCCCCCCTACGACACGAGCAGTACTTC	CASSAPLRHEQYF
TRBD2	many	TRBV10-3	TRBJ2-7	TGTGCCACCGGGACTAGCGGGAGTTCTAGCGAGCAGTACTTC	CATGTSGSSSEQYF
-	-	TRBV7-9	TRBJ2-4	TGTGCCAGCAGCAGGAATGTAGCCAAAAACATTCAGTACTTC	CASSRNVAKNIQYF
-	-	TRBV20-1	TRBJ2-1	TGCAGTGCTAGGGGTTCGGGGGAGGCACACCCTTTTAATGAGCAGTTCTTC	CSARGSGEAHPFNEQFF
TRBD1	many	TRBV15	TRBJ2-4	TGTGCCACCAGCGAGGGACAGGGGGCTTTGGTCAAAAACATTCAGTACTTC	CATSEGQGALVKNIQYF
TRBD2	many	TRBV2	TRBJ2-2	TGTGCCAGCAAGGGACTAGCAAACACCGGGGAGCTGTTTTTT	CASKGLANTGELFF
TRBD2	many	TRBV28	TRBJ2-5	TGTGCCAGCAGTTTATGGCGACTAGCTGGAGAGACCCAGTACTTC	CASSLWRLAGETQYF
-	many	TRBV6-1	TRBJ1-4	TGTGCCAGCAGCACAACAGTTTTTGCAACTAATGAAAAACTGTTTTTT	CASSTTVFATNEKLFF
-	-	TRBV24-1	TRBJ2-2	TGTGCCACTGGGACGATCGGGGCTCCGAACACCGGGGAGCTGTTTTTT	CATGTIGAPNTGELFF
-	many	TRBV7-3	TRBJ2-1	TGTGCCAGCAGCTTAAATCATGAGCAGTTCTTC	CASSLNHEQFF
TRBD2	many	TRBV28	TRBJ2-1	TGTGCCAGCAGTCCACATCTTACTAGCGGGAGGGCCGACAATGAGCAGTTCTTC	CASSPHLTSGRADNEQFF
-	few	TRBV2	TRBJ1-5	TGTGCCAGCAGTGAAGGGGGCCGCGCTTTTAGCAATCAGCCCCAGCATTTT	CASSEGGRAFSNQPQHF
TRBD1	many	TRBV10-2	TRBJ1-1	TGCGCCAGCAGTGATAGGACAGGGAGGGGACGCGGGGGGAACACTGAAGCTTTCTTT	CASSDRTGRGRGGNTEAFF
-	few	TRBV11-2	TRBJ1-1	TGTGCCAGCAGCTTTTGGACACCTCCTAAGAACACTGAAGCTTTCTTT	CASSFWTPPKNTEAFF
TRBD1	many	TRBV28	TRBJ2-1	TGTGCCAGCACCATATTAGCCGGCAGGGGGCCAAATGAGCAGTTCTTC	CASTILAGRGPNEQFF
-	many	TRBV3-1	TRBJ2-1	TGTGCCAGCAGCCGAGGACAACAGGGATTTGGCAATGAGCAGTTCTTC	CASSRGQQGFGNEQFF
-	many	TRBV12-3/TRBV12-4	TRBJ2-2	TGTGCCAGCAGCCTTCGACTTGTCACCGGGGAGCTGTTTTTT	CASSLRLVTGELFF
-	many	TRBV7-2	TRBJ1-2	TGTGCCAGCAGCTTATCCTGGACCGCTAACTATGGCTACACCTTC	CASSLSWTANYGYTF
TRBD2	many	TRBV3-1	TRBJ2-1	TGTGCCAGCAGCCAAGTTCCGGGTCTAGCGGGAGAGAATGAGCAGTTCTTC	CASSQVPGLAGENEQFF
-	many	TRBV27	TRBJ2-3	TGTGCCAGCAGTTTCTCGACTGACACAGATACGCAGTATTTT	CASSFSTDTDTQYF
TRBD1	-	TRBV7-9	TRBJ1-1	TGTGCCAGCAGCGAAAGACAGGGGAACACTGAAGCTTTCTTT	CASSERQGNTEAFF
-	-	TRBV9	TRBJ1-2	TGTGCCAGCAGGGGAAGCGGGGTCTATGGCTACACCTTC	CASRGSGVYGYTF
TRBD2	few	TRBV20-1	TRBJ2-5	TGCAGTGCTACTCCCCCTAGCGGGAGTATAATCACCCAAGAGACCCAGTACTTC	CSATPPSGSIITQETQYF
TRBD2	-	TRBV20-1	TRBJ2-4	TGCAGTGCTACAGAACTACTCCGGGAGGGGGGAAACATTCAGTACTTC	CSATELLREGGNIQYF
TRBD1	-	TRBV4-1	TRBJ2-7	TGCGCCAGCAGCTTGACAGGGGGAAACGAGCAGTACTTC	CASSLTGGNEQYF
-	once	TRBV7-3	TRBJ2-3	TGTGCCAGCAGCCCCCAGAGCACAGATACGCAGTATTTT	CASSPQSTDTQYF
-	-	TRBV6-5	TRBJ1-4	TGTGCCAGCAGTTACGGCGTGGGGAATGAAAAACTGTTTTTT	CASSYGVGNEKLFF
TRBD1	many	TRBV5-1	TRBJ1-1	TGCGCCAGCAGCAGTGCAGGGGGCGGCACTGAAGCTTTCTTT	CASSSAGGGTEAFF
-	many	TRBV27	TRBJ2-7	TGTGCCAGCAGTTTAGGCCGTAGCTCCTACGAGCAGTACTTC	CASSLGRSSYEQYF
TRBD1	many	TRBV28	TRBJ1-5	TGTGCCAGCCGAACAGGGGCGGCACAGCCCCAGCATTTT	CASRTGAAQPQHF
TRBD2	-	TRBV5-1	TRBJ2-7	TGCGCCAGCTTCAGCGGGAGGACGAACGAGCAGTACTTC	CASFSGRTNEQYF
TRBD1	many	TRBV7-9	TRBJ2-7	TGTGCCAGCAGACGGGACAGACTTGGGGAGCAGTACTTC	CASRRDRLGEQYF
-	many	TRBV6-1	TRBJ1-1	TGTGCCAGCAGTGCCCCGGGGGCGCACACTGAAGCTTTCTTT	CASSAPGAHTEAFF
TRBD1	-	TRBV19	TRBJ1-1	TGTGCCAGTAGTACCCCCCCCGGGACAGGGGACACTGAAGCTTTCTTT	CASSTPPGTGDTEAFF
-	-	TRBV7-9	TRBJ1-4	TGTGCCAGCAGCCTAAGGGACGGCAATGAAAAACTGTTTTTT	CASSLRDGNEKLFF
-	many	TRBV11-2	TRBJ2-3	TGTGCCAGCAGCTTAGGGTGGGGTAACGGCACAGATACGCAGTATTTT	CASSLGWGNGTDTQYF
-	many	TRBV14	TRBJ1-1	TGTGCCAGCAGCCAATTGATGAACACTGAAGCTTTCTTT	CASSQLMNTEAFF
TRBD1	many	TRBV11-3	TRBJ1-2	TGTGCCAGCAGCTCGGGACAGGACTATGGCTACACCTTC	CASSSGQDYGYTF
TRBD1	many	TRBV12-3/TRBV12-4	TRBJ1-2	TGTGCCAGCAGTATTCGACAGGGGGTAGGTGGCTACACCTTC	CASSIRQGVGGYTF
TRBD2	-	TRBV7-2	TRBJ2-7	TGTGCCAGCCAGGGGCTAGCGGGAGGGCCCGACGAGCAGTACTTC	CASQGLAGGPDEQYF
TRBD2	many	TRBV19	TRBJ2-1	TGTGCCAGCACCTGGACTAGCGGGTATTCCTACAATGAGCAGTTCTTC	CASTWTSGYSYNEQFF